This T cell receptor (beta chain) was sequenced during a study of blood T cell repertoires in COVID-19. The wider study: Acute and convalescent COVID-19 samples came from the United States, Italy and Spain. T cells, B-cell-depleted T cells, or PBMCs provided the cDNA or gDNA that served as material.

The germline CDR1 and CDR2 sequences are LNHDA and SQIVND (reference sequence). CDR3 length: 17 amino acids. The V segment lost 3 bases and the J segment 3 bases; nucleotides outside the gene matches: 12. Authors' analysis steps: It was from reference gene primer amplification that nucleated cell counts were estimated. TCRdb's copy holds only in-frame clones and misses some; the assay was immunoSEQ multiplex PCR. V and J calls and clone size follow that table, whereas D and trimming were derived from the DNA. This sample has 200,000 to 300,000 clones, with 83% found just once. The clonotype comes from a human donor in a cohort sampled during active COVID-19. Sequencing used peripheral blood. The rearrangement links TRBV19 to TRBJ2-3, with 7 bases aligning to TRBD2. CDR3 loop: CASSILAEGFGTDTQYF. CDR3 nucleotides: TGTGCCAGTAGTATTCTAGCGGAAGGGTTTGGAACAGATACGCAGTATTTT.